This paragraph covers one TCR beta chain sequence. This receptor's antigen is unknown. No base-level quality is on record; no much larger clone is a single base apart. This sample was taken from a study of radiation and T cells in renal cell carcinoma (dated by TCRdb to about 2020). General notes on the study: The samples were drawn from a clinical trial, where primary renal cell carcinomas were treated with 15 Gy of stereotactic body radiation therapy and then removed by nephrectomy 4 weeks afterward. In total, more than 50 samples underwent TCR beta sequencing: roughly 26 tumors plus 27 peripheral blood samples. A total of about 4 million unique CDR3 nucleotide sequences, encoding 2,658,974 unique CDR3 amino acid sequences, were found across all 55 or so samples. Beyond this particular receptor, the publication reports: The single-armed trial design could not address effects of radiation dose or scheduling on the TCR repertoire. Changes in the blood repertoire were not tracked past 4 weeks after treatment. Because no pretreatment tumor biopsies were available, whether clonotypes were present in the tumor at baseline could not be determined. In blood, the top tumor clonotypes increased from baseline to 2 weeks after radiation and then shrank by 4 weeks, which suggests a temporary expansion of tumor-resident clones.

Reading from cysteine to phenylalanine, the CDR3 counts 15 amino acids. The only DNA kept is the CDR3, 45 bases in frame from the first base. CDR1 and CDR2 are read off the germline V gene as SGHDN and FVKESK. V has 0 bases trimmed and J has 3 bases trimmed; junction bases matching no gene number 4. What this sample's time point label stands for: baseline pretreatment blood. Explained via the paper, the treatment or condition label denotes: 15 Gy SBRT to primary tumor, nephrectomy 4 weeks later. Serial peripheral blood from radiation-treated patients was sampled at baseline, 2 weeks and 4 weeks after SBRT to track tumor-enriched clonotypes. All patients had renal cell carcinoma with clear cell pathology. The QIAamp DNA Blood Mini Kit (Qiagen) was used to prepare genomic DNA for TCR sequencing. Samples were included in the analyses only if all quality control checks were passed. Following the manufacturer's recommendations, the immunoSEQ kit was used to generate TCR beta libraries from genomic DNA. To prepare the libraries, a first multiplex PCR with proprietary primers was run, followed by a second PCR that added unique barcodes, and a bead cleanup was done after each round. A positive control reaction and a negative control reaction, both provided in the kit, were run with every batch of samples. The final libraries underwent checking on an Agilent 4200 TapeStation D1000 ScreenTape, volumetric pooling, and quantification by qPCR. An Illumina NextSeq500 fitted with a MidOutput 150-cycle cartridge performed the sequencing, running 156 Read1 cycles and 15 Index1 cycles with the kit's custom primers. The pooled library was loaded at 0.95 to 1 pM, with a roughly 20% PhiX control spiked in. Processing in the source paper ran as follows. Vendor-processed data were analyzed in R, and a clonotype was defined as all T cells sharing the same CDR3 nucleotide sequence. For clone abundance analyses, frequencies were normalized to the 10,000 most abundant clones in each sample. Public T cell clones, averaging fewer than five per sample, were removed before analysis. A difference in abundance of at least 32-fold between compartments was used to define tumor-enriched and baseline blood-enriched clonotypes. Clonotypes expanded or contracted between blood time points were identified with a beta-binomial differential abundance model. The Baroni-Urbani and Buser coefficient was used to measure tumor-blood repertoire similarity, and groups were compared with two-tailed Wilcoxon tests in R. Sourced from immuneACCESS, this table was stored by TCRdb with only in-frame sequences that have V and J called. A share of the clones is absent; for the studies checked, an unresolved V gene accounts for under half, and the remainder has no known explanation. V and J calls and clone size are those listed in that table; D and trimming were worked out from the DNA. The sample table lists about 130,000 clones, about 88% of them with a count of one. About 12% of the sample lies in the top ten.

This sequence was found in a woman in her 50s with renal cell carcinoma. The chain is assembled from TRBV14 and TRBJ1-2, with 7 central nucleotides matching TRBD1. The sample in question was blood, obtained from a patient whose treatment included radiotherapy and nephrectomy. The DNA sequence is given as TGTGCCAGCAGCCAAGACGCCAGGGGGGACTATGGCTACACCTTC. Translated, this gives CASSQDARGDYGYTF.